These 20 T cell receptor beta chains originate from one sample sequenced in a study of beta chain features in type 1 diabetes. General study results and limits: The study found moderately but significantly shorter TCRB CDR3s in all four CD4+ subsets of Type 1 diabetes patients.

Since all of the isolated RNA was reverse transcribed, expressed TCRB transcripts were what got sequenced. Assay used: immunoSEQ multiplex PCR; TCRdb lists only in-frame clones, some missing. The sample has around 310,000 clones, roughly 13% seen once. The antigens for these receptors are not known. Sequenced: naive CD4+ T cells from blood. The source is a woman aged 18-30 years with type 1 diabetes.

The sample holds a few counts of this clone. CDR3 bases: TGTGCTTCCGACAGGGCGGAGACCCAGTACTTC. This translates into CASDRAETQYF. The chain links TRBV30 to TRBJ2-5; TRBD1 aligns across 7 bases. CDR1 and CDR2 (germline): GTSNPN, SVGIG (reference sequence). The CDR3 spans 11 residues.

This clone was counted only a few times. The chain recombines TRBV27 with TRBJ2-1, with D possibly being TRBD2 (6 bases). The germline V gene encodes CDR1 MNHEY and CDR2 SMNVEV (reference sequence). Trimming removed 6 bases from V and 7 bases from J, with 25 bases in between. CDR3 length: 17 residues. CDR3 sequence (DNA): TGTGCCAGCAGCCTAATCTACCGCGGGACGGTAAAGAATGAGCAGTTCTTC. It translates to CASSLIYRGTVKNEQFF.

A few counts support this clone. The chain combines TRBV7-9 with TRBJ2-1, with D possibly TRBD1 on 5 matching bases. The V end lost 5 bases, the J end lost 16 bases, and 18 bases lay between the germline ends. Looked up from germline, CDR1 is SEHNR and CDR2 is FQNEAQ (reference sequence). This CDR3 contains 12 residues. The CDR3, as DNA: TGTGCCAGCAGCCTCAAGACAGACCCCCCCTTCTTC. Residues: CASSLKTDPPFF. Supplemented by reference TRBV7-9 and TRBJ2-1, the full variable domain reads DTGVSQNPRHKITKRGQNVTFRCDPISEHNRLYWYRQTLGQGPEFLTYFQNEAQLEKSRLLSDRFSAERPKGSFSTLEIQRTEQGDSAMYLCASSLKTDPPFFGPGTRLTVL.

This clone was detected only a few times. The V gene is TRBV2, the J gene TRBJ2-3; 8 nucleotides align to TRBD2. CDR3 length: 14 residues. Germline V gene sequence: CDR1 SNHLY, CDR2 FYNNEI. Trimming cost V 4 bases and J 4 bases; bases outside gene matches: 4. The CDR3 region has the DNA TGTGCCAGCAGTGTGTCTAGCGGGTCAGATACGCAGTATTTT. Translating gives CASSVSSGSDTQYF.

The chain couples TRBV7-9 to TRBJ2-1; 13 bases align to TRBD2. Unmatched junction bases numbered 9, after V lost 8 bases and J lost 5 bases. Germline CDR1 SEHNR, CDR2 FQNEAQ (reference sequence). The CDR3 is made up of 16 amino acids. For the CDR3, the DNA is TGTGCCAGCGAGTTTTGGGGACTAGCGGGAAACAATGAGCAGTTCTTC. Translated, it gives CASEFWGLAGNNEQFF.

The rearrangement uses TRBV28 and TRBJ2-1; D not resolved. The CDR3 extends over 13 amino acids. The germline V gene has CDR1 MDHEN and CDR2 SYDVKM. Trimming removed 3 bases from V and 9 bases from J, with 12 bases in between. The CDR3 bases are TGTGCCAGCAGTTTTGTCCATTCCAGTGAGCAGTTCTTC. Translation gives CASSFVHSSEQFF. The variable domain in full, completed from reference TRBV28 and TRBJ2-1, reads DVKVTQSSRYLVKRTGEKVFLECVQDMDHENMFWYRQDPGLGLRLIYFSYDVKMKEKGDIPEGYSVSREKKERFSLILESASTNQTSMYLCASSFVHSSEQFFGPGTRLTVL.

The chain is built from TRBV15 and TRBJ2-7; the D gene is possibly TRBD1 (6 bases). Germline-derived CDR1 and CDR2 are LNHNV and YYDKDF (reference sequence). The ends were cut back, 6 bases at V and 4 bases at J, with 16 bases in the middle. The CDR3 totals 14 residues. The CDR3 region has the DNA TGTGCCACCAGGCCGGCAGGGGCCTCATACGAGCAGTACTTC. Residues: CATRPAGASYEQYF.

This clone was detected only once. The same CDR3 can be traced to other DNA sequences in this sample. The CDR3, as DNA: TGTGCCAGCTCACCCCGGAACACCGGGGAGCTGTTTTTT. This translates into CASSPRNTGELFF. The chain employs TRBV18 and TRBJ2-2, with D uncertain. Per the germline V gene, CDR1 is KGHSH and CDR2 is LQKENI. The CDR3 has 13 amino acids. V was pared by 3 bases and J by 1 base, with 3 bases between.

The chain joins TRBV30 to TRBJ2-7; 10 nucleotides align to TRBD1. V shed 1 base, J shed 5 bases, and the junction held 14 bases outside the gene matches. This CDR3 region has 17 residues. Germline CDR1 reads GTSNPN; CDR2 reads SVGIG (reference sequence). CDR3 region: CAWSGGPGQGTGDEQYF. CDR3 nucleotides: TGTGCCTGGAGTGGTGGACCGGGACAGGGGACAGGGGACGAGCAGTACTTC.

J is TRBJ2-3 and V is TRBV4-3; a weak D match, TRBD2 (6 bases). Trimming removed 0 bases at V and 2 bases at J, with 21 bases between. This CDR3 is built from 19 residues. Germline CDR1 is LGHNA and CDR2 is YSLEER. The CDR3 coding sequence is TGCGCCAGCAGCCAAGATCTTGGGAGGAATCAAAAATACACAGATACGCAGTATTTT. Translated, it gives CASSQDLGRNQKYTDTQYF.

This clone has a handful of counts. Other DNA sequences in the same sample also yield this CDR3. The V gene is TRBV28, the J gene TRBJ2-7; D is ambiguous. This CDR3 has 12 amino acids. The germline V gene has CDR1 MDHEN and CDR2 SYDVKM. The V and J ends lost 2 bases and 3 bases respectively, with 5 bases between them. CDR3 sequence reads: CASSLGSYEQYF. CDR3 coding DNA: TGTGCCAGCAGTTTAGGCAGCTACGAGCAGTACTTC.

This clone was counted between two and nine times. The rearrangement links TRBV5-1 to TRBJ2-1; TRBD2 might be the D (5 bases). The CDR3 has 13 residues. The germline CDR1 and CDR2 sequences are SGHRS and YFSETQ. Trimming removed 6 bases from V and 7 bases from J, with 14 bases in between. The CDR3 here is CASKEGGRNEQFF. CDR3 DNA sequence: TGCGCCAGCAAGGAAGGTGGGAGAAATGAGCAGTTCTTC.

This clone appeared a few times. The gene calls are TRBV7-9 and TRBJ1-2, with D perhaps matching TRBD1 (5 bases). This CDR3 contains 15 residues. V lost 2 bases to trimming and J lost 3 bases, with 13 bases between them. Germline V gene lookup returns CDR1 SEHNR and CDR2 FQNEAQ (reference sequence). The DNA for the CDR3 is TGTGCCAGCAGCTTATATACAGGACCCTACTATGGCTACACCTTC. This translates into CASSLYTGPYYGYTF.

CDR3 nucleotide sequence: TGCGCCAGCAGCCTGACTCCGGGACTAGCATACATCGGGGAGCTGTTTTTT. Translating gives CASSLTPGLAYIGELFF. The chain joins TRBV5-1 to TRBJ2-2, with 9 bases aligning to TRBD2. Germline CDR1 SGHRS, CDR2 YFSETQ. V lost 4 bases and J lost 7; bases outside the gene matches: 14. This CDR3 is 17 amino acids long.

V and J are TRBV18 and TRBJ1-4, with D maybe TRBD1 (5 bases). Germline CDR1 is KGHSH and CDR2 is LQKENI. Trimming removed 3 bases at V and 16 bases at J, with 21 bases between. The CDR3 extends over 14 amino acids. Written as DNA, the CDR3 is TGTGCCAGCTCACCGAGCGGCGTATACGGGGGAACGTTTTTT. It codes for CASSPSGVYGGTFF.

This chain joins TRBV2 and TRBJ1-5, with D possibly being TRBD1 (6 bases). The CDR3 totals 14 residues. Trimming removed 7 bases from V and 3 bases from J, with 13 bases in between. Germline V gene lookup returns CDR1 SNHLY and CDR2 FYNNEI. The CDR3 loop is CASTGQGNNQPQHF. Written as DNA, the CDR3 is TGTGCCAGCACCGGTCAGGGGAACAATCAGCCCCAGCATTTT.

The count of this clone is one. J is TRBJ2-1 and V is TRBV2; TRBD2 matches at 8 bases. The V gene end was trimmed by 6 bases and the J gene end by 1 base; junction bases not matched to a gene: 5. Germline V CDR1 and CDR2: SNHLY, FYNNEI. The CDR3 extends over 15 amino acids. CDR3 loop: CASSPQRESYNEQFF. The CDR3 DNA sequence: TGTGCCAGCAGCCCCCAGCGGGAGTCCTACAATGAGCAGTTCTTC.

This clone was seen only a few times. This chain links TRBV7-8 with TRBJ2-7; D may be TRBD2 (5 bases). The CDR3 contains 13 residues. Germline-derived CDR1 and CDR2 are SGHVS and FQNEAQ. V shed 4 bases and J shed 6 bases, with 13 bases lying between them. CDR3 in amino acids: CASSSTGVSEQYF. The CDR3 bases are TGTGCCAGCAGCTCAACCGGGGTCTCCGAGCAGTACTTC. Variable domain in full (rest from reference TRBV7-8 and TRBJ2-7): GAGVSQSPRYKVAKRGQDVALRCDPISGHVSLFWYQQALGQGPEFLTYFQNEAQLDKSGLPSDRFFAERPEGSVSTLKIQRTQQEDSAVYLCASSSTGVSEQYFGPGTRLTVT.

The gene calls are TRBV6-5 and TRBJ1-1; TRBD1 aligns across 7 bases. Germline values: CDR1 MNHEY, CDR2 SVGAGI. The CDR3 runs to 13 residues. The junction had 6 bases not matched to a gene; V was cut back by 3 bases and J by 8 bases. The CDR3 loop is CASSYQGTAEAFF. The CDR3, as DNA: TGTGCCAGCAGTTATCAGGGGACAGCCGAAGCTTTCTTT.

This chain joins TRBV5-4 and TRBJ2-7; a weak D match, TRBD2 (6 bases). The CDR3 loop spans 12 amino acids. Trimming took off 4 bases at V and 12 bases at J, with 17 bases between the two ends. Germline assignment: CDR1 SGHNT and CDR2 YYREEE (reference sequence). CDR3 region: CASSLPGELLYF. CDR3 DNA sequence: TGTGCCAGCAGCCTCCCGGGGGAACTTTTGTACTTC.